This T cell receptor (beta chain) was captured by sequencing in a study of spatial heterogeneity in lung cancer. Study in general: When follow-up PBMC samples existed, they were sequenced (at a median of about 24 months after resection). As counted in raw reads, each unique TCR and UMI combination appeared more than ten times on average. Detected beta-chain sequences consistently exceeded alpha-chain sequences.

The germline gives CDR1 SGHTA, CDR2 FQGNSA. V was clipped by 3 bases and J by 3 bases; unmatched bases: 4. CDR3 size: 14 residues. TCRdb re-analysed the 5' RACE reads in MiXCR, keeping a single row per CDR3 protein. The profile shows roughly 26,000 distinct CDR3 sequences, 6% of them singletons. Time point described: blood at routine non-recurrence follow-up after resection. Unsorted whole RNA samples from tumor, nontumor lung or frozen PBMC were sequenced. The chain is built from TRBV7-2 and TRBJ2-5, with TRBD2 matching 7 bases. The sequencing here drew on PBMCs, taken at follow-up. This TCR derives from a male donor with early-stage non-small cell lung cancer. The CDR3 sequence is CASSFVSGKETQYF. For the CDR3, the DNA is TGTGCCAGCAGCTTTGTCAGCGGGAAAGAGACCCAGTACTTC.